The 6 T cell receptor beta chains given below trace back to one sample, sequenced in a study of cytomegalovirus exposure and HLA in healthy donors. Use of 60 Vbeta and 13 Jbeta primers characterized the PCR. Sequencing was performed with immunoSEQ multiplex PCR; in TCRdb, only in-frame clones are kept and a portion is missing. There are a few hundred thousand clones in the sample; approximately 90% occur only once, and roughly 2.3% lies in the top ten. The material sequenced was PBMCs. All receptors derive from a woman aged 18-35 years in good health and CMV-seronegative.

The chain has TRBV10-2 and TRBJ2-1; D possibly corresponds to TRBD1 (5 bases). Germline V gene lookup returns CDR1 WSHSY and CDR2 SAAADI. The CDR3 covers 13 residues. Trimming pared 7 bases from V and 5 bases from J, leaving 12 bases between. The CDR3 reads CASNRIVDNEQFF. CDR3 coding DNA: TGCGCCAGCAACAGGATAGTAGACAATGAGCAGTTCTTC.

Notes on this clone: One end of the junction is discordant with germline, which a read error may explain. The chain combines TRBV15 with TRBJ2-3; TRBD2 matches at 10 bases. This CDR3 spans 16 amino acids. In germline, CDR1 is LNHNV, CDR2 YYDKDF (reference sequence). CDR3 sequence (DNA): TGTACCACCAGCAGAGATGGGACTAGCGACACAGATACGCAGTATTTT. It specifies CTTSRDGTSDTDTQYF. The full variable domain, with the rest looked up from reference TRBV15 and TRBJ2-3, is DAMVIQNPRYQVTQFGKPVTLSCSQTLNHNVMYWYQQKSSQAPKLLFHYYDKDFNNEADTPDNFQSRRPNTSFCFLDIRSPGLGDTAMYLCTTSRDGTSDTDTQYFGPGTRLTVL.

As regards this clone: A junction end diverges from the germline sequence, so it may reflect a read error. The CDR3 sequence is CSSSPHYYEQYF. The CDR3 DNA sequence: TGTTCCAGCAGCCCGCACTATTACGAGCAGTACTTC. The chain carries TRBV7-9 and TRBJ2-7; unclear D gene. This CDR3 is 12 amino acids long. Germline loops: CDR1 SEHNR, CDR2 FQNEAQ (reference sequence).

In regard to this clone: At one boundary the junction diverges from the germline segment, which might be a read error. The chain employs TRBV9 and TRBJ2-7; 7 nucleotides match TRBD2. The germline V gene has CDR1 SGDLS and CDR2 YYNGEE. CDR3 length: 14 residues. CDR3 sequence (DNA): TGTGCCGGCAGCGCCGGGACTATCGCCTACGAGCAGTACTTC. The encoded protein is CAGSAGTIAYEQYF. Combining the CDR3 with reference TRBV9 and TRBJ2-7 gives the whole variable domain DSGVTQTPKHLITATGQRVTLRCSPRSGDLSVYWYQQSLDQGLQFLIQYYNGEERAKGNILERFSAQQFPDLHSELNLSSLELGDSALYFCAGSAGTIAYEQYFGPGTRLTVT.

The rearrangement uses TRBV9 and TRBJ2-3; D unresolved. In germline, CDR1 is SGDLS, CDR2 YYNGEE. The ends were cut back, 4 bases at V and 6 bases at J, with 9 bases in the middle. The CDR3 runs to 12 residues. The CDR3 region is CASSRARDTQYF. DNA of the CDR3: TGTGCCAGCAGCCGAGCTAGGGATACGCAGTATTTT.

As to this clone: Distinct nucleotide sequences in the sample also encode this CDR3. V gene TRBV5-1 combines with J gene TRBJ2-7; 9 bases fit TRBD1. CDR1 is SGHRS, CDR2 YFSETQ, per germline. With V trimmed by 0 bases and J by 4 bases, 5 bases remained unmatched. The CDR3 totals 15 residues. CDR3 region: CASSLDGTGSYEQYF. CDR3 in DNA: TGCGCCAGCAGCTTGGATGGGACAGGGAGTTACGAGCAGTACTTC.